This T cell receptor (beta chain) is drawn from a study of T cells in Graves' hyperthyroidism and ophthalmopathy. Amplified TCR beta CDR3 regions derived from RNA transcripts. The TCR CDR3 was amplified in a first-round RT-PCR using the HTBI primer set. TCRdb passed the multiplex PCR reads through MiXCR, listing each CDR3 protein once. The sample holds 350,000 to 400,000 distinct CDR3 sequences, roughly 14% seen once. In this sample, this clonotype turned up a few times. Graves' hyperthyroidism was deemed stable absent ophthalmopathy progression within 18 months. Exclusions: uncontrolled infection, other autoimmune disease, pregnancy, lactation. The study based diagnoses on clinical symptoms, serum thyroxine and TRAb, thyroid ultrasound and orbital computed tomography. Germline CDR1 reads LNHDA; CDR2 reads SQIVND (reference sequence). The CDR3 runs 17 residues. J was trimmed by 9 bases and V by 6 bases; bases with no gene match: 18.

The chain links TRBV19 to TRBJ2-1, with TRBD1 matching 9 bases. The TCR originated in a woman aged 55-69 years with Graves' hyperthyroidism. Sequenced: blood. Written as DNA, the CDR3 is TGTGCCAGTAGCCTGGAGGGGGGACAGGGTAACGTCGGTGAGCAGTTCTTC. Translation gives CASSLEGGQGNVGEQFF.